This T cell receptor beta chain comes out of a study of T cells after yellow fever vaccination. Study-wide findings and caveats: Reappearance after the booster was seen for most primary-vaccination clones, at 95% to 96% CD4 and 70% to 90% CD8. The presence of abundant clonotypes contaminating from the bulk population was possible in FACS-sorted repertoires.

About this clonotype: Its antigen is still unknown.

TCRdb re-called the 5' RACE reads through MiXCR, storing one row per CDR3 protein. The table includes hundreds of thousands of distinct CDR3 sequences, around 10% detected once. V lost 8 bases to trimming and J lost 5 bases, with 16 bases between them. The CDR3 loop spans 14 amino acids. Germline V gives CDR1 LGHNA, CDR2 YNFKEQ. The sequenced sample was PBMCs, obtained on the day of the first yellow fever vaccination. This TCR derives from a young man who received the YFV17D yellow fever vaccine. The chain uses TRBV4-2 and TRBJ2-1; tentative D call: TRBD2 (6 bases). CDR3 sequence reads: CASGPGGLHNEQFF. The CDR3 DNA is TGTGCCAGCGGCCCCGGGGGACTGCACAATGAGCAGTTCTTC.